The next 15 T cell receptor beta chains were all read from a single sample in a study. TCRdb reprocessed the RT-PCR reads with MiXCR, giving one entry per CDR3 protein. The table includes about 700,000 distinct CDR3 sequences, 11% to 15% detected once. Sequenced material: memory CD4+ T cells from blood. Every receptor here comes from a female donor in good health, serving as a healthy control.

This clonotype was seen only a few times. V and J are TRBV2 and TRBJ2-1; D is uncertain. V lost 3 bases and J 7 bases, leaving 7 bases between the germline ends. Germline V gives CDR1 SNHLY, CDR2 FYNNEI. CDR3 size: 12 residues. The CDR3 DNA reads TGTGCCAGCAGTGATAAAGTAAATGAGCAGTTCTTC. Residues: CASSDKVNEQFF.

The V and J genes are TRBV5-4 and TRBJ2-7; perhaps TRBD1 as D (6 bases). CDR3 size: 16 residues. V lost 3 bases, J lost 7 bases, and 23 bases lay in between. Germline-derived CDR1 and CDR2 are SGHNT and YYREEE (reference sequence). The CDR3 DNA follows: TGTGCCAGCAGCTCACTCCAATATGGGGGCTTGGGGGAGCAGTACTTC. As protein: CASSSLQYGGLGEQYF.

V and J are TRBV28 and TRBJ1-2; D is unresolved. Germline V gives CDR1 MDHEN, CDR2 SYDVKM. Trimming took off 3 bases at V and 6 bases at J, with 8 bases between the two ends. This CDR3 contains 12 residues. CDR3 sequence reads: CASSFLQDGYTF. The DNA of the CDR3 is TGTGCCAGCAGTTTCCTCCAGGATGGCTACACCTTC.

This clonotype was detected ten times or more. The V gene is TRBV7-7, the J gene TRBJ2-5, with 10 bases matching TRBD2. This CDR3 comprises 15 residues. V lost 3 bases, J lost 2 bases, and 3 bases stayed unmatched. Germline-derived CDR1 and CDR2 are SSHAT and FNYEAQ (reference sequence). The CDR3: CASSLSSGGQETQYF. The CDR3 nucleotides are TGTGCCAGCAGCTTGAGTAGCGGGGGGCAAGAGACCCAGTACTTC.

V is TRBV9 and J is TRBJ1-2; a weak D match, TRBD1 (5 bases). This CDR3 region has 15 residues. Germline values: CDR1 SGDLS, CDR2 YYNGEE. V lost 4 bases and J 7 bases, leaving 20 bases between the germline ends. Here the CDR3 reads CASSPSGTITVGYTF. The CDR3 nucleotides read TGTGCCAGCAGCCCTTCCGGGACTATAACCGTTGGCTACACCTTC.

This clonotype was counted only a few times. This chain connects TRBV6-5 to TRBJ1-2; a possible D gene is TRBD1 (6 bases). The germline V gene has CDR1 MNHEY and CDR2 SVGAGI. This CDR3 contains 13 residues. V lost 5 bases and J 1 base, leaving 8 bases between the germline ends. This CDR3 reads CASSQGFNYGYTF. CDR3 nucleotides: TGTGCCAGCAGTCAGGGGTTTAACTATGGCTACACCTTC.

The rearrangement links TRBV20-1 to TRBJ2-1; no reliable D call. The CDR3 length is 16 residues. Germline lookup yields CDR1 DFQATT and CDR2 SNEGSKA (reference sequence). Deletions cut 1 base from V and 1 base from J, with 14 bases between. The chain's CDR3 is CSARVQAERSYNEQFF. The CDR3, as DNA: TGCAGTGCTAGAGTTCAGGCTGAGAGGTCCTACAATGAGCAGTTCTTC.

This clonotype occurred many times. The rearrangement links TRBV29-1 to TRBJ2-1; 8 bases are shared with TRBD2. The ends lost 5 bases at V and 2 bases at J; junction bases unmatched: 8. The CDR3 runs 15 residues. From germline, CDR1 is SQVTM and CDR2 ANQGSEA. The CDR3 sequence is CSVLSGSSTYNEQFF. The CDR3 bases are TGCAGCGTTCTAAGCGGGAGTAGTACCTACAATGAGCAGTTCTTC.

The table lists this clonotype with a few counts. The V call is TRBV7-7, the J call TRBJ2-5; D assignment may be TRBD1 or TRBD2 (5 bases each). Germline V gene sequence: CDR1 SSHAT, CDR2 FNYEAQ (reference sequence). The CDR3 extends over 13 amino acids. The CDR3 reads CATSEGPAETQYF. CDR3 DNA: TGTGCTACCTCCGAGGGGCCGGCAGAGACCCAGTACTTC.

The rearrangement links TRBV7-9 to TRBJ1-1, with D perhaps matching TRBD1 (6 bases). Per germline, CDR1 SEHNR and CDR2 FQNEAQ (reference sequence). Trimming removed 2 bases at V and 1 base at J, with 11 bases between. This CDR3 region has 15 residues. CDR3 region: CASSLKQTGNTEAFF. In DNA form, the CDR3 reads TGTGCCAGCAGCTTAAAGCAGACAGGGAACACTGAAGCTTTCTTT.

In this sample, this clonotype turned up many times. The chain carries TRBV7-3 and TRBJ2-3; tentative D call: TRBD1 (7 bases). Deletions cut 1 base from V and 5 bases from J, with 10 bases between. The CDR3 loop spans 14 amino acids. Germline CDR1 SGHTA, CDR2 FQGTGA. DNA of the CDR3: TGTGCCAGCAGCTTAAGTCAGGGGGGAGATACGCAGTATTTT. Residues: CASSLSQGGDTQYF.

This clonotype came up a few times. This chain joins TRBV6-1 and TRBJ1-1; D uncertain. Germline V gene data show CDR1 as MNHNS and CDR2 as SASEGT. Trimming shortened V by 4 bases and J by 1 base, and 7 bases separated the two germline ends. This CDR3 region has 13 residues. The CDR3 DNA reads TGTGCCAGCAGTGCCGACAAGAACACTGAAGCTTTCTTT. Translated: CASSADKNTEAFF.

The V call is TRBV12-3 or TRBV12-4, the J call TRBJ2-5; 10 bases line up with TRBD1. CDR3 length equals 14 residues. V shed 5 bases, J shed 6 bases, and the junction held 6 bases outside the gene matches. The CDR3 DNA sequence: TGTGCCAGCAGTATGGGACAGGGGACGAAGACCCAGTACTTC. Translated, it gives CASSMGQGTKTQYF.

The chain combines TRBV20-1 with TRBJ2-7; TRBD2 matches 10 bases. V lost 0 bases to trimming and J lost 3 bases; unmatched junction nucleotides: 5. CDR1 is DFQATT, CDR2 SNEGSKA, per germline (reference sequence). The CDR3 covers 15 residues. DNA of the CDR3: TGCAGTGCTAGAGAGGCGCTAGCGGGAGTCTACGAGCAGTACTTC. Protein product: CSAREALAGVYEQYF.

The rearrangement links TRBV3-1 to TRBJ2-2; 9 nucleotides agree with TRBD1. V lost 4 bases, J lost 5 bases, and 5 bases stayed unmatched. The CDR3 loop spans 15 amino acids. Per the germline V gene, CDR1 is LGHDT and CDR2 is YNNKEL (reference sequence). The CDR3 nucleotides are TGTGCCAGCAGCCCTTGGACAGGGGTGACCGGGGAGCTGTTTTTT. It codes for CASSPWTGVTGELFF. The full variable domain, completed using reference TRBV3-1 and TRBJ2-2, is DTAVSQTPKYLVTQMGNDKSIKCEQNLGHDTMYWYKQDSKKFLKIMFSYNNKELIINETVPNRFSPKSPDKAHLNLHINSLELGDSAVYFCASSPWTGVTGELFFGEGSRLTVL.